This T cell receptor (beta chain) was retrieved from a study of Ad26.COV2.S vaccination and SARS-CoV-2 variants. Looking at the study overall: COV1001, an Ad26.COV2.S trial, supplied this vaccine-arm donor.

As to treatment: around 19 received Ad26.COV2.S at low or high dose, single or two shots; about 5 received placebo; per-sample allocation not given. Sampling was done on day 63 after the first vaccine or placebo injection. To note about this clone: Its antigen is not known.

Germline lookup yields CDR1 SQVTM and CDR2 ANQGSEA. Trimming removed 6 bases from V and 6 bases from J; junction bases left unmatched: 6. This CDR3 comprises 15 residues. Regarding the study as a whole: Vaccine recipients posted higher spike-specific TCR breadth than their placebo counterparts.

Libraries were prepared by immunoSEQ multiplex PCR; TCRdb keeps only in-frame clonotypes and omits some of them. The sample lists roughly 410,000 clones; about four fifths were seen once. The V and J genes are TRBV29-1 and TRBJ2-2; 14 nucleotides match TRBD2. The clonotype was recovered from a person aged 18-65 years who received the Ad26.COV2.S COVID-19 vaccine or a placebo. Sequences were derived from peripheral blood, sampled in a trial of Ad26.COV2.S vaccine versus placebo. CDR3 sequence reads: CSVAGTSGSAGELFF. In DNA, the CDR3 is TGCAGCGTGGCCGGGACTAGCGGGAGTGCCGGGGAGCTGTTTTTT.